What follows are 29 T cell receptor beta chains derived from one specimen sequenced in a study of T cells in Graves' hyperthyroidism and ophthalmopathy. Amplified regions were TCR beta CDR3 sequences from RNA transcripts. First-round RT-PCR of the TCR CDR3 relied on the HTBI primer set. TCRdb re-analysed the multiplex PCR reads in MiXCR, keeping a single row per CDR3 protein. The sample consists of about 200,000 distinct CDR3 sequences, about 15% of them appearing once. The source material was blood. These receptors were obtained from a woman aged 50 to 60 with Graves' hyperthyroidism.

The chain uses TRBV7-8 and TRBJ1-2; D gene uncertain. Looked up from germline, CDR1 is SGHVS and CDR2 is FQNEAQ. This CDR3 has 14 amino acids. V shed 1 base and J shed 4 bases, with 10 bases lying between them. The DNA for the CDR3 is TGTGCCAGCAGCTTAGACAAGGGTAGCTATGGCTACACCTTC. Translated: CASSLDKGSYGYTF.

This clonotype was observed a few times. The V and J genes are TRBV5-4 and TRBJ2-5; 8 bases line up with TRBD2. Germline CDR1 and CDR2: SGHNT and YYREEE (reference sequence). V shed 3 bases and J 6 bases; nucleotides not matched to a gene: 10. The CDR3 runs to 15 residues. The CDR3 loop is CASSSPGLEGKTQYF. CDR3 DNA sequence: TGTGCCAGCAGCTCACCGGGACTAGAAGGGAAGACCCAGTACTTC.

This clonotype was counted a few times. V usage is TRBV19 and J usage is TRBJ1-1; TRBD1 is a possible D gene (5 bases). V was clipped by 6 bases and J by 5 bases, with 22 bases between them. Germline V gives CDR1 LNHDA, CDR2 SQIVND (reference sequence). The CDR3 covers 16 residues. The CDR3 loop is CASRPPQSWGRTEAFF. CDR3 bases: TGTGCCAGTAGACCGCCTCAGTCGTGGGGACGGACTGAAGCTTTCTTT.

This clonotype was counted at least ten times. The chain's CDR3 is CSAKSRLANEQFF. Here the CDR3 DNA reads TGCAGTGCCAAAAGCCGACTAGCCAATGAGCAGTTCTTC. V gene TRBV20-1 combines with J gene TRBJ2-1, with 7 bases matching TRBD2. Germline V CDR1 and CDR2: DFQATT, SNEGSKA (reference sequence). The CDR3 is 13 residues long. Trimming took 6 bases from V and 6 from J; bases not matched to a gene: 8.

There are many counts of this clonotype. The gene calls are TRBV30 and TRBJ2-3; 12 nucleotides align to TRBD2. The germline V gene encodes CDR1 GTSNPN and CDR2 SVGIG (reference sequence). The CDR3 extends over 14 amino acids. V was clipped by 4 bases and J by 4 bases; unmatched bases: 3. Here the CDR3 reads CAWTSGRAPDTQYF. The CDR3 DNA reads as TGTGCCTGGACTAGCGGGAGGGCCCCAGATACGCAGTATTTT.

This clonotype was picked up many times. The chain couples TRBV7-9 to TRBJ2-4; D gene ambiguous. This CDR3 comprises 19 residues. Trimming left V 1 base short and J 0 bases short, with 19 bases between. Germline V CDR1 and CDR2: SEHNR, FQNEAQ (reference sequence). CDR3 nucleotides: TGTGCCAGCAGCTTAGAATTCCGGACGGATGAGCTAGCCAAAAACATTCAGTACTTC. Encoded protein: CASSLEFRTDELAKNIQYF. The full variable domain, its missing parts supplied by reference TRBV7-9 and TRBJ2-4, is DTGVSQNPRHKITKRGQNVTFRCDPISEHNRLYWYRQTLGQGPEFLTYFQNEAQLEKSRLLSDRFSAERPKGSFSTLEIQRTEQGDSAMYLCASSLEFRTDELAKNIQYFGAGTRLSVL.

This clonotype was counted ten times or more. The chain joins TRBV27 to TRBJ1-2, with TRBD1 matching over 8 bases. CDR3 length equals 16 residues. The J segment lost 6 bases and the V segment lost 0 bases, leaving 9 bases of the junction unmatched. Germline V gives CDR1 MNHEY, CDR2 SMNVEV (reference sequence). CDR3 DNA: TGTGCCAGCAGTTTATCCACAGGGGGACTGGGTGATGGCTACACCTTC. It is translated as CASSLSTGGLGDGYTF.

This clonotype was seen ten or more times. This chain joins TRBV28 and TRBJ2-5; no firm D call. CDR1 is MDHEN, CDR2 SYDVKM, per germline. V was trimmed by 5 bases and J by 1 base, leaving 11 bases between them. The CDR3 totals 14 residues. CDR3 bases: TGTGCCAGCAGTCCATCTAGAGGCCAAGAGACCCAGTACTTC. It translates to CASSPSRGQETQYF.

This clonotype showed up many times. The chain employs TRBV18 and TRBJ2-5; 9 positions agree with TRBD1. Germline CDR1 KGHSH, CDR2 LQKENI. The CDR3 length is 16 residues. The ends lost 3 bases at V and 4 bases at J; junction bases unmatched: 9. The CDR3 sequence is CASSPRPGTGSETQYF. In DNA, the CDR3 is TGTGCCAGCTCACCTCGACCCGGGACAGGGTCAGAGACCCAGTACTTC.

The chain combines TRBV10-2 with TRBJ2-3; 8 nucleotides line up with TRBD2. Germline V lookup: CDR1 WSHSY, CDR2 SAAADI. This CDR3 has 16 residues. Trimming cost V 3 bases and J 2 bases; bases outside gene matches: 7. CDR3 region: CASSDPGGGTTDTQYF. CDR3 DNA: TGCGCCAGCAGTGATCCCGGGGGGGGAACCACAGATACGCAGTATTTT.

This clonotype was counted at least ten times. The gene calls are TRBV20-1 and TRBJ1-6; no reliable D call. This CDR3 region has 15 residues. Trimming left V 3 bases short and J 0 bases short, with 9 bases between. The V gene's germline CDR1 is DFQATT and CDR2 SNEGSKA (reference sequence). The CDR3 DNA reads as TGCAGTGCTAGTTCTGAAAGCTCCTATAATTCACCCCTCCACTTT. Protein: CSASSESSYNSPLHF.

The table lists this clonotype with many counts. The CDR3 DNA sequence: TGTGCCAGCAGTAGTAAATACACTGAAGCTTTCTTT. Translated: CASSSKYTEAFF. This chain connects TRBV28 to TRBJ1-1; D gene uncertain. The CDR3 consists of 12 residues. Germline assignment: CDR1 MDHEN and CDR2 SYDVKM. The germline V and J ends were trimmed by 5 bases and 3 bases, with 7 bases remaining between them.

This clonotype has more than one count but fewer than ten. The rearrangement uses TRBV24-1 and TRBJ1-2, with a tentative D call TRBD1 (6 bases). Trimming took off 4 bases at V and 0 bases at J, with 8 bases between the two ends. The CDR3 totals 14 residues. The germline V gene has CDR1 KGHDR and CDR2 SFDVKD. The CDR3 reads CATSEQGSNYGYTF. CDR3 coding DNA: TGTGCCACCAGTGAGCAGGGGTCTAACTATGGCTACACCTTC.

This clonotype was counted many times. J is TRBJ2-7 and V is TRBV12-3 or TRBV12-4; 8 bases match TRBD1. The junction had 4 bases not matched to a gene; V was cut back by 6 bases and J by 0 bases. This CDR3 has 14 residues. The CDR3 nucleotides read TGTGCCAGCAGAACCGGGACAGGCTCCTACGAGCAGTACTTC. Its protein is CASRTGTGSYEQYF.

This clonotype was observed a handful of times. V gene TRBV3-1 combines with J gene TRBJ1-5, with 9 bases matching TRBD1. Germline assignment: CDR1 LGHDT and CDR2 YNNKEL (reference sequence). The length of the CDR3 is 15 residues. The junction had 7 bases not matched to a gene; V was cut back by 4 bases and J by 6 bases. Here the CDR3 DNA reads TGTGCCAGCAGCCCACGGACAGGGGCCGGTCAGCCCCAGCATTTT. It yields the protein CASSPRTGAGQPQHF.

This clonotype was seen only a few times. The chain uses TRBV27 and TRBJ2-2; 7 bases are shared with TRBD2. The germline gives CDR1 MNHEY, CDR2 SMNVEV (reference sequence). The CDR3 covers 17 residues. The V and J ends lost 8 bases and 7 bases, in that order; junction bases with no gene match: 19. CDR3: CASSFGGPSGEVGELFF. In DNA, the CDR3 is TGTGCCAGCTCATTCGGTGGGCCTAGCGGCGAAGTCGGGGAGCTGTTTTTT.

This chain uses TRBV6-1 with TRBJ1-2; D gene unclear. Germline V lookup: CDR1 MNHNS, CDR2 SASEGT. This CDR3 spans 12 amino acids. Trimming stripped 10 bases from V and 8 bases from J, with 17 bases between. The CDR3 sequence: CATGPYRRGYTF. Written as DNA, the CDR3 is TGTGCCACCGGGCCCTACCGGAGGGGCTACACCTTC.

In its sample, this clonotype was seen many times. The chain is built from TRBV20-1 and TRBJ2-1, with 9 bases that match TRBD1. CDR1 is DFQATT and CDR2 is SNEGSKA in the germline V gene (reference sequence). The CDR3 is made up of 15 amino acids. The V and J ends lost 0 bases and 5 bases, in that order; junction bases with no gene match: 5. Here the CDR3 reads CSARDWDRVDNEQFF. CDR3 nucleotide sequence: TGCAGTGCTAGAGATTGGGACAGGGTGGACAATGAGCAGTTCTTC.

This chain uses TRBV12-3 or TRBV12-4 with TRBJ2-7; 7 positions match TRBD1. CDR3 length equals 14 residues. Germline trimming cut 5 bases from V and 2 bases from J; bases unmatched to any gene: 6. CDR3 DNA: TGTGCCAGCAGTCGCTCCGGGACAGCCTACGAGCAGTACTTC. It encodes CASSRSGTAYEQYF.

CDR3 sequence (DNA): TGTGCCAGCAGTTTGGAGTTTCTGGCGGGGTACCTCTACGAGCAGTACTTC. Encoded protein: CASSLEFLAGYLYEQYF. The rearrangement uses TRBV28 and TRBJ2-7, with D possibly being TRBD2 (6 bases). Trimming removed 3 bases from V and 3 bases from J, with 21 bases in between. The CDR3 is 17 amino acids. The germline gives CDR1 MDHEN, CDR2 SYDVKM.

In regard to this clonotype: This sequence may be a read error, since a much larger clone differs from it by one base. V and J are TRBV30 and TRBJ2-5; 8 bases line up with TRBD1. The tail of the sequence fits TRBJ2-1 better, so the J call may be wrong. This CDR3 is built from 15 residues. CDR1 GTSNPN and CDR2 SVGIG come from the germline V gene (reference sequence). CDR3 region: CAWSVNSGGAETQFF. In nucleotides, the CDR3 is TGTGCCTGGAGTGTAAACTCAGGGGGCGCAGAGACCCAGTTCTTC.

V and J are TRBV15 and TRBJ2-7; D gene unclear. This CDR3 has 14 residues. The germline V gene encodes CDR1 LNHNV and CDR2 YYDKDF (reference sequence). The V gene lost 3 bases and the J gene lost 1 base, with 10 bases spanning the gap. CDR3 in DNA: TGTGCCACCAGCAGGTCAATTGGATCCTACGAGCAGTACTTC. Translating gives CATSRSIGSYEQYF.

There are many counts of this clonotype. The J gene is TRBJ1-4, the V gene TRBV3-1, with D unresolved. The CDR3 has 13 amino acids. V was shortened by 3 bases and J by 6 bases, with 8 bases between the two germline ends. Germline V gene lookup returns CDR1 LGHDT and CDR2 YNNKEL (reference sequence). CDR3 coding DNA: TGTGCCAGCAGCCATGACCTGGATGAAAAACTGTTTTTT. It specifies CASSHDLDEKLFF. The variable domain in full, with the rest retrieved from reference TRBV3-1 and TRBJ1-4, is DTAVSQTPKYLVTQMGNDKSIKCEQNLGHDTMYWYKQDSKKFLKIMFSYNNKELIINETVPNRFSPKSPDKAHLNLHINSLELGDSAVYFCASSHDLDEKLFFGSGTQLSVL.

This clonotype was seen ten or more times. V is TRBV6-1 and J is TRBJ2-7, with a weak D call TRBD2 (6 bases). The germline V and J ends were trimmed by 3 bases and 6 bases, with 12 bases remaining between them. The CDR3 runs 13 residues. The germline gives CDR1 MNHNS, CDR2 SASEGT. The CDR3 protein is CASSDGRRAEQYF. The CDR3 coding sequence is TGTGCCAGCAGTGATGGACGGAGGGCCGAGCAGTACTTC.

This clonotype was recorded at least ten times. V gene TRBV5-1 combines with J gene TRBJ1-1, with D hard to call. The CDR3 is 12 residues long. CDR1 and CDR2 from the germline V gene are SGHRS and YFSETQ. The V gene lost 4 bases and the J gene lost 4 bases, with 8 bases spanning the gap. The CDR3 nucleotides read TGCGCCAGCAGCCCACCGGGCACTGAAGCTTTCTTT. The encoded protein is CASSPPGTEAFF. Complete variable domain (other parts from reference TRBV5-1 and TRBJ1-1): KAGVTQTPRYLIKTRGQQVTLSCSPISGHRSVSWYQQTPGQGLQFLFEYFSETQRNKGNFPGRFSGRQFSNSRSEMNVSTLELGDSALYLCASSPPGTEAFFGQGTRLTVV.

This clonotype was recorded many times. The rearrangement uses TRBV12-3 or TRBV12-4 and TRBJ2-7; 12 bases are a match to TRBD1. The ends lost 5 bases at V and 4 bases at J; junction bases unmatched: 6. The CDR3 has 15 residues. CDR3 coding DNA: TGTGCCAGCAGTGCCCCGGGACAGGGGGCTTACGAGCAGTACTTC. Translation: CASSAPGQGAYEQYF.

As to this clonotype: This may come from a read error, since a much larger clone is one base off. J is TRBJ2-2 and V is TRBV7-9; 7 bases agree with TRBD1. The CDR3 length is 17 residues. The junction had 9 bases not matched to a gene; V was cut back by 4 bases and J by 1 base. In germline, CDR1 is SEHNR, CDR2 FQNEAQ (reference sequence). CDR3 DNA sequence: TGTGCCAGCAGCTCCTCGGACAGGAAGCTGAACACCGGGGAGCTGTTTTTT. The encoded protein is CASSSSDRKLNTGELFF.

This clonotype was picked up many times. The chain is built from TRBV28 and TRBJ1-3, with D uncertain. The germline V and J ends were trimmed by 1 base and 0 bases, with 10 bases remaining between them. This CDR3 region has 16 residues. Germline CDR1 MDHEN, CDR2 SYDVKM. The chain's CDR3 is CASSLYGRSSGNTIYF. In DNA, the CDR3 is TGTGCCAGCAGTTTATACGGCCGCTCCTCTGGAAACACCATATATTTT.

This chain joins TRBV7-2 and TRBJ1-1, with no clear D. Trimming removed 2 bases at V and 4 bases at J, with 11 bases between. The CDR3 sequence is 14 residues long. From germline, CDR1 is SGHTA and CDR2 FQGNSA. As DNA, the CDR3 is TGTGCCAGCAGCTTACTTCGAGCCAGCACTGAAGCTTTCTTT. Translation gives CASSLLRASTEAFF. The complete variable domain, with remaining parts taken from reference TRBV7-2 and TRBJ1-1, reads GAGVSQSPSNKVTEKGKDVELRCDPISGHTALYWYRQSLGQGLEFLIYFQGNSAPDKSGLPSDRFSAERTGGSVSTLTIQRTQQEDSAVYLCASSLLRASTEAFFGQGTRLTVV.